This T cell receptor beta chain was sequenced in a study of blood T cell repertoires in COVID-19. Study at large: Both acute and convalescent COVID-19 samples were obtained from the United States, Italy and Spain. Sources were T cells, B-cell-depleted T cells, or PBMCs; the material itself was cDNA or gDNA.

Authors' processing steps: Cell counts per sample came from amplifying reference gene primers. Using immunoSEQ multiplex PCR, the repertoire was profiled, and TCRdb retains in-frame clones only, with some absent. V and J calls plus clone size are reproduced from that table; the DNA served to infer D and trimming. This sample yields roughly 160,000 clones, of which roughly 81% are seen a single time; 5% to 6% belongs to the top ten. Followed longitudinally, the Seattle patients had been enrolled during active infection. CDR1 SGHAT and CDR2 FQNNGV come from the germline V gene. The length of the CDR3 is 14 residues. V gave up 7 bases and J gave up 0 bases, with 9 bases separating them.

The J gene is TRBJ2-2, the V gene TRBV11-2; D not certain. This TCR came from a woman aged 45-65 years with COVID-19, enrolled during active disease. Source material: peripheral blood. CDR3 residues: CASIDDTNTGELFF. In DNA form, the CDR3 reads TGTGCCAGCATCGACGACACGAACACCGGGGAGCTGTTTTTT.